This T cell receptor (beta chain) was recorded in a study of beta chain features in type 1 diabetes. Findings and caveats of the study: Type 1 diabetes patients showed a moderate but significant shortening of TCRB CDR3s in all four CD4+ subsets. The influence of HLA type on TCRB rearrangement stayed undetermined. In type 1 diabetes patients, VDJ junctions had fewer insertions; deletions at these junctions were more frequent.

Purity (above 98%) was reached by all sorted populations. Expressed TCRB transcripts were sequenced because the isolated RNA had all been reverse transcribed beforehand. There were 3 million to 4 million reads on average in the naive, central memory and regulatory T cell samples. TCRdb's table, derived via immunoSEQ multiplex PCR, lists solely in-frame clones and lacks some. The sample records approximately 150,000 clones, around an eighth being singletons. This CDR3 comprises 14 residues. The germline CDR1 and CDR2 sequences are SGHVS and FNYEAQ. Trimming shortened V by 5 bases and J by 6 bases, and 14 bases separated the two germline ends. This clone was observed many times. What it binds is unknown.

The V and J genes are TRBV7-6 and TRBJ2-1; D is perhaps TRBD1 (5 bases). The sample comprised central memory CD4+ T cells from blood. The receptor's source is a man aged 18 to 29 with type 1 diabetes. The CDR3 loop reads CASSPRTRSNEQFF. Here the CDR3 DNA reads TGTGCCAGCAGCCCCCGGACACGGAGCAATGAGCAGTTCTTC.